The text below deals with one T cell receptor (beta chain). Patients sequenced had flow cytometry evidence of CD8+CD57+ cell expansion. CDR1 is KGHDR and CDR2 is SFDVKD in the germline V gene. V was cut by 9 bases and J by 4 bases, with 9 bases left in between. CDR3 length: 12 amino acids. Genomic DNA acted as the template from which TCR beta VDJ combination and CDR3 sequence profiling were carried out. TCRdb passed the reads through MiXCR, listing each CDR3 protein once. This sample has 200,000 to 250,000 distinct CDR3 sequences, with roughly 50% found just once. The record originates from a study of CD8+CD57+ T cells in acquired aplastic anemia.

This chain links TRBV24-1 with TRBJ2-1; D is ambiguous. The receptor was isolated from a human donor with aplastic anemia. Sequencing was done on a sample of sorted CD4+, CD8+, or CD8+CD57+ T cells (not recorded which) from PBMCs. The chain's CDR3 is CATLGPYNEQFF. The DNA for the CDR3 is TGTGCCACCCTAGGTCCTTACAATGAGCAGTTCTTC.